This T cell receptor (beta chain) was retrieved from a study of blood T cell repertoires in COVID-19. Background on the study: The origin of the acute and convalescent COVID-19 samples was the United States, Italy and Spain. The analysed material was cDNA or gDNA that came from T cells, B-cell-depleted T cells, or PBMCs.

How the authors handled the data: Amplification of reference gene primers provided the estimated nucleated cell counts. Sequencing used immunoSEQ multiplex PCR; TCRdb keeps in-frame clones, though not all of them. V and J calls and clone size are given by that table; D and trimming were obtained from the DNA. Found here are about 200,000 clones, about 86% of them singletons; the top ten hold 2.2%. The CDR3 runs to 16 residues. The V gene lost 6 bases and the J gene lost 5 bases, with 18 bases spanning the gap. CDR1 is SGHRS and CDR2 is YFSETQ in the germline V gene. The clonotype was recovered from a woman aged 45-59 years with acute or convalescent COVID-19. This rearrangement joins TRBV5-1 to TRBJ1-6, with D hard to call. The sample comprised peripheral blood. DNA for the CDR3: TGCGCCAGCACCCCGGTCCGGCTGCGGGATAATTCACCCCTCCACTTT. Protein product: CASTPVRLRDNSPLHF.